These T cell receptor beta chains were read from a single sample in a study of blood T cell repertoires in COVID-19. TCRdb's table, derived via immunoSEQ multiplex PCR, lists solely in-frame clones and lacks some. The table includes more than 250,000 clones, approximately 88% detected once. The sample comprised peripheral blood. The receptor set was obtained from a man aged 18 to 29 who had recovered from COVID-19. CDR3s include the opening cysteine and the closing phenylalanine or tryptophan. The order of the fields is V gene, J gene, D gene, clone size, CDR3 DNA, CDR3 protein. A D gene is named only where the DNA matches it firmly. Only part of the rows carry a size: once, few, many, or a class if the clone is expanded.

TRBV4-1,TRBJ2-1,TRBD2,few,TGCGCCAGCAGCCAAGATCCCGTGGGACTAGCGGGTGTCAATGAGCAGTTCTTC,CASSQDPVGLAGVNEQFF
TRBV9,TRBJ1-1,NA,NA,TGTGCCAGCAGCGTAGGGGACATTGGGAACACTGAAGCTTTCTTT,CASSVGDIGNTEAFF
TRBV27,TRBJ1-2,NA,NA,TGTGCCAGCAGTTCGGCAGGCTGGGGCTACACCTTC,CASSSAGWGYTF
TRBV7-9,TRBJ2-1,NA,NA,TGTGCCAGCAGCTTAGGAGAGGGGGTGAGCTCCTACAATGAGCAGTTCTTC,CASSLGEGVSSYNEQFF
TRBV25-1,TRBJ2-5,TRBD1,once,TGTGCCAGCACCGGACAGGCCTTGTACCAAGAGACCCAGTACTTC,CASTGQALYQETQYF
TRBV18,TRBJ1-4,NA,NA,TGTGCCAGCTCACCAGCGGCCGTGAATAATGAAAAACTGTTTTTT,CASSPAAVNNEKLFF
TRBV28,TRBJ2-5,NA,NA,TGTGCCAGCAGTCCGGGATCGAGGGAGACCCAGTACTTC,CASSPGSRETQYF
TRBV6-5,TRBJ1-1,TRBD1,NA,TGTGCCAGCAGCCCACAGGGGTTGAACACTGAAGCTTTCTTT,CASSPQGLNTEAFF
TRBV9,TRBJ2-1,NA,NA,TGTGCCAGCAGCGTAGAACTAGCAGTTGGGGAGCAGTTCTTC,CASSVELAVGEQFF
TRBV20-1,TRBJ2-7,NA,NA,TGCAGTGCTAGTTGGGCAGACGTGGGCGAGCAGTACTTC,CSASWADVGEQYF
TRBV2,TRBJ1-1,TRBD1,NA,TGTGCCAGCAGTGGGGGGGACAGGCGGGAGGGCACTGAAGCTTTCTTT,CASSGGDRREGTEAFF
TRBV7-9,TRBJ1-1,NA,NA,TGTGCCAGCAGCCCTAGGGGGGGGAACACTGAAGCTTTCTTT,CASSPRGGNTEAFF
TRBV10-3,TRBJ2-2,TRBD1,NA,TGTGCCATCAGTGAGGATCCACAGGGGGCCTTGAACACCGGGGAGCTGTTTTTT,CAISEDPQGALNTGELFF
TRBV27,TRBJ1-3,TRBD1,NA,TGTGCCAGCAGTTTAAAGGGGGCGTGGGGAAACACCATATATTTT,CASSLKGAWGNTIYF
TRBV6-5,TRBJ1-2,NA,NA,TGTGCCACTCGACGGGGGGTTCACTATGGCTACACCTTC,CATRRGVHYGYTF
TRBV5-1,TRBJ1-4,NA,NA,TGCGCCAGCAGCACTTCCATCAGGGCAACTAATGAAAAACTGTTTTTT,CASSTSIRATNEKLFF
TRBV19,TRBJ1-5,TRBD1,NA,TGTGCCAGTAGCCTATCAGGACAGGGCCATCAGCCCCAGCATTTT,CASSLSGQGHQPQHF
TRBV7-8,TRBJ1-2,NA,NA,TGTGCCAGCAGCTTAGCTTTTGGGGCGGGAGGCTACACCTTC,CASSLAFGAGGYTF
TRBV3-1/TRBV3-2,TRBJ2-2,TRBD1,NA,TGTGCCAGCACTCACAGGACAGGGGAGGCCGGGGAGCTGTTTTTT,CASTHRTGEAGELFF
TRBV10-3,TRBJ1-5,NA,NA,TGTGCCATCAGTGAAACAGTGAGTCAGCCCCAGCATTTT,CAISETVSQPQHF